The 21 T cell receptor beta chains in this list originate from one sample, sequenced in a study of T cell responses to AZD1222 COVID-19 vaccine. Here immunoSEQ multiplex PCR was the method, and the copy in TCRdb shows in-frame clones only, minus some. The table records 55,000 to 65,000 clones, 65% to 80% of them present only once. The sequencing used peripheral blood, collected 28 days after the second AZD1222 dose. These receptors were collected from an adult who received the AZD1222 COVID-19 vaccine.

This chain uses TRBV27 with TRBJ2-2; D call uncertain. Germline V gives CDR1 MNHEY, CDR2 SMNVEV (reference sequence). The CDR3 contains 14 residues. V gave up 4 bases and J gave up 6 bases, with 12 bases separating them. The CDR3 region has the DNA TGTGCCAGCAGTTACAGTCTTGGATCCGGGGAGCTGTTTTTT. Its protein is CASSYSLGSGELFF.

This clone was found once. This rearrangement joins TRBV2 to TRBJ1-5, with 8 bases identical to TRBD1. V lost 2 bases to trimming and J lost 0 bases; unmatched junction nucleotides: 6. Germline V gene lookup returns CDR1 SNHLY and CDR2 FYNNEI. The CDR3 runs to 17 residues. This CDR3 reads CASSEQGASYSNQPQHF. The CDR3 coding sequence is TGTGCCAGCAGTGAACAGGGGGCGAGTTATAGCAATCAGCCCCAGCATTTT.

This clone was seen a handful of times. J is TRBJ1-2 and V is TRBV19, with 10 positions matching TRBD1. CDR1 and CDR2 (germline): LNHDA, SQIVND (reference sequence). The CDR3 consists of 14 residues. V gave up 5 bases and J gave up 3 bases; unmatched junction bases: 3. The CDR3 sequence is CASSATGGDYGYTF. DNA of the CDR3: TGTGCCAGTAGTGCGACAGGGGGCGACTATGGCTACACCTTC.

This clone appeared a few times. CDR3 coding DNA: TGTGCCAGCAGTTCGAGCGGTCTCCATACGCAGTATTTT. The encoded protein is CASSSSGLHTQYF. This rearrangement joins TRBV12-3 or TRBV12-4 to TRBJ2-3, with a possible D match to TRBD2 (5 bases). V gave up 4 bases and J gave up 7 bases, with 12 bases separating them. This CDR3 is 13 amino acids long.

V gene TRBV25-1 combines with J gene TRBJ1-4; D gene ambiguous. This CDR3 is 15 amino acids long. Trimming stripped 3 bases from V and 5 bases from J, with 13 bases between. CDR1 MGHDK and CDR2 SYGVNS come from the germline V gene. The CDR3 region has the DNA TGTGCCAGCAGTGAGGGGTTAACACAGAATGAAAAACTGTTTTTT. This sequence encodes CASSEGLTQNEKLFF. The whole variable domain, filled in from reference TRBV25-1 and TRBJ1-4, reads EADIYQTPRYLVIGTGKKITLECSQTMGHDKMYWYQQDPGMELHLIHYSYGVNSTEKGDLSSESTVSRIRTEHFPLTLESARPSHTSQYLCASSEGLTQNEKLFFGSGTQLSVL.

V is TRBV6-1 and J is TRBJ1-1, with D possibly being TRBD1 (6 bases). This CDR3 is 16 amino acids long. Trimming left V 4 bases short and J 4 bases short, with 19 bases between. Per germline, CDR1 MNHNS and CDR2 SASEGT. CDR3 sequence reads: CASSGGDTGSSTEAFF. The CDR3 DNA follows: TGTGCCAGCAGTGGGGGGGACACCGGTTCAAGCACTGAAGCTTTCTTT.

The V and J genes are TRBV9 and TRBJ2-5, with D possibly matching TRBD1 (5 bases). V was shortened by 1 base and J by 13 bases, with 11 bases between the two germline ends. From germline, CDR1 is SGDLS and CDR2 YYNGEE. The CDR3 length is 11 residues. CDR3 protein: CASSVLDTTYF. DNA for the CDR3: TGTGCCAGCAGCGTATTGGACACGACGTACTTC.

The J gene is TRBJ1-2, the V gene TRBV28, with 10 bases aligning to TRBD1. CDR3 length equals 15 residues. Germline assignment: CDR1 MDHEN and CDR2 SYDVKM. V was pared by 8 bases and J by 6 bases, with 12 bases of the junction left unmatched. CDR3 region: CASDSSRTGGNGYTF. CDR3 nucleotides: TGTGCCAGCGACTCCTCCCGGACAGGGGGAAATGGCTACACCTTC.

In DNA form, the CDR3 reads TGTGCCAGCGCAAGGGGGGGGAATCAGCCCCAGCATTTT. Amino acid sequence: CASARGGNQPQHF. This chain uses TRBV18 with TRBJ1-5, with D tentatively TRBD1 (6 bases). Germline V gives CDR1 KGHSH, CDR2 LQKENI. V was clipped by 8 bases and J by 4 bases, with 12 bases between them. This CDR3 is built from 13 residues.

The V call is TRBV28, the J call TRBJ1-1; tentatively, D is TRBD1 (6 bases). In germline, CDR1 is MDHEN, CDR2 SYDVKM. V lost 11 bases to trimming and J lost 3 bases, with 19 bases between them. CDR3 length: 14 residues. CDR3 nucleotides: TGTGCCGCAAATCAACAGGGTGGGGACACTGAAGCTTTCTTT. Protein: CAANQQGGDTEAFF. The variable domain in full, completed from reference TRBV28 and TRBJ1-1, reads DVKVTQSSRYLVKRTGEKVFLECVQDMDHENMFWYRQDPGLGLRLIYFSYDVKMKEKGDIPEGYSVSREKKERFSLILESASTNQTSMYLCAANQQGGDTEAFFGQGTRLTVV.

This clone was recorded only once. The chain joins TRBV11-2 to TRBJ1-2; perhaps TRBD1 as D (6 bases). The germline V and J ends were trimmed by 5 bases and 5 bases, with 9 bases remaining between them. The CDR3 spans 12 residues. Germline V lookup: CDR1 SGHAT, CDR2 FQNNGV. Here the CDR3 reads CASSGQTYGYTF. In nucleotides, the CDR3 is TGTGCCAGCAGCGGACAGACTTATGGCTACACCTTC.

V is TRBV3-1 (or the pseudogene TRBV3-2) and J is TRBJ1-2; no reliable D call. CDR3 length: 15 amino acids. Germline-derived CDR1 and CDR2 are LGHDT and YNNKEL (reference sequence). The V end was cut by 0 bases, the J end by 0 bases, with 8 bases between. This CDR3 is CASSQDPRSNYGYTF. The CDR3 region has the DNA TGTGCCAGCAGCCAAGATCCCAGGTCTAACTATGGCTACACCTTC.

This clone showed up just once. This chain links TRBV9 with TRBJ1-3; 8 nucleotides align to TRBD1. This CDR3 is 15 amino acids long. Looked up from germline, CDR1 is SGDLS and CDR2 is YYNGEE. V lost 0 bases and J lost 4; bases outside the gene matches: 3. CDR3 residues: CASSVGTGPGNTIYF. CDR3 bases: TGTGCCAGCAGCGTAGGGACAGGGCCCGGAAACACCATATATTTT.

This rearrangement joins TRBV4-2 to TRBJ2-7; 9 bases align to TRBD2. The V and J ends lost 0 bases and 4 bases, in that order; junction bases with no gene match: 16. The CDR3 has 19 residues. CDR1 and CDR2 from the germline V gene are LGHNA and YNFKEQ. CDR3 sequence: CASSQEWSGGAGGLYEQYF. Here the CDR3 DNA reads TGTGCCAGCAGCCAAGAATGGTCGGGCGGAGCGGGGGGCTTATACGAGCAGTACTTC.

The CDR3 is CASSLSTEAFF. The CDR3 region has the DNA TGTGCCAGCAGTTTAAGCACTGAAGCTTTCTTT. This sequence joins TRBV12-3 or TRBV12-4 and TRBJ1-1; no firm D call. The germline V and J ends were trimmed by 2 bases and 4 bases, with 2 bases remaining between them. This CDR3 has 11 amino acids.

The rearrangement uses TRBV27 and TRBJ2-1; perhaps TRBD1 as D (8 bases). Trimming took 5 bases from V and 6 from J, leaving 20 bases between them. The CDR3 has 16 amino acids. The germline gives CDR1 MNHEY, CDR2 SMNVEV (reference sequence). The CDR3 region is CASSHTRQGRVNEQFF. The CDR3 nucleotides are TGTGCCAGCAGTCATACAAGACAGGGGAGGGTCAATGAGCAGTTCTTC.

The chain recombines TRBV15 with TRBJ2-3; D is possibly TRBD2 (6 bases). This CDR3 is built from 15 residues. Germline loops: CDR1 LNHNV, CDR2 YYDKDF (reference sequence). Trimming removed 3 bases at V and 0 bases at J, with 10 bases between. The CDR3 DNA reads TGTGCCACCAGCAGTCCCCGGGGGAGCACAGATACGCAGTATTTT. Translation gives CATSSPRGSTDTQYF.

This chain links TRBV28 with TRBJ1-1, with D tentatively TRBD1 (6 bases). CDR1 and CDR2 (germline): MDHEN, SYDVKM. The CDR3 spans 13 residues. Trimming cost V 3 bases and J 7 bases, with 12 bases left between them. The CDR3, as DNA: TGTGCCAGCAGTTTTCCAGGGGACCTTGAAGCTTTCTTT. Its protein is CASSFPGDLEAFF.

This clone was seen more than once but under ten times. The rearrangement uses TRBV11-2 and TRBJ2-7; D possibly matches TRBD1 or TRBD2 (5 bases each). Germline V gene lookup returns CDR1 SGHAT and CDR2 FQNNGV. Deletions cut 5 bases from V and 0 bases from J, with 14 bases between. The CDR3 length is 15 residues. The CDR3 is CASSRGPSVSYEQYF. In DNA, the CDR3 is TGTGCCAGCAGCCGGGGACCGAGTGTCTCCTACGAGCAGTACTTC.

The chain uses TRBV5-1 and TRBJ2-1; 12 bases match TRBD1. Germline CDR1 reads SGHRS; CDR2 reads YFSETQ. The CDR3 has 16 amino acids. Trimming cost V 5 bases and J 5 bases; bases outside gene matches: 8. Here the CDR3 reads CASRGTGGDANNEQFF. CDR3 DNA sequence: TGCGCCAGCAGGGGGACAGGGGGCGATGCCAACAATGAGCAGTTCTTC.

The V and J genes are TRBV29-1 and TRBJ1-4, with 7 bases that match TRBD1. Germline V gene sequence: CDR1 SQVTM, CDR2 ANQGSEA. Losses at the gene ends were 6 bases for V and 8 bases for J; bases not matched to a gene: 12. The CDR3 covers 14 residues. CDR3 protein: CSVRVDRLGEKLFF. The DNA for the CDR3 is TGCAGCGTCCGGGTGGACAGGTTGGGGGAAAAACTGTTTTTT. Full variable domain (outside the CDR3, taken from reference TRBV29-1 and TRBJ1-4): SAVISQKPSRDICQRGTSLTIQCQVDSQVTMMFWYRQQPGQSLTLIATANQGSEATYESGFVIDKFPISRPNLTFSTLTVSNMSPEDSSIYLCSVRVDRLGEKLFFGSGTQLSVL.